One and the same sample provided the 23 T cell receptor beta chains below, sequenced in a study of blood T cells in healthy people across ages. The authors ran a second PCR of 7 to 11 cycles using a sample-barcoded 5' primer and a J-beta primer mix. Each CDR3 protein is one row after TCRdb ran MiXCR on the 5' RACE reads. The sample records about 680,000 distinct CDR3 sequences, about half being singletons. The sample consisted of blood. These receptors were taken from a woman between 55 and 75 years old in good health.

The V and J genes are TRBV29-1 and TRBJ2-7; D is ambiguous. The CDR3 loop spans 13 amino acids. V lost 3 bases, J lost 7 bases, and 16 bases lay in between. Germline loops: CDR1 SQVTM, CDR2 ANQGSEA. CDR3 region: CSVDRTSYNEQYF. The CDR3 DNA is TGCAGCGTTGACCGCACAAGTTACAATGAGCAGTACTTC.

CDR3 in amino acids: CASSGSNTHYRETQYF. The DNA for the CDR3 is TGTGCCAGCAGTGGGTCCAACACGCACTACCGGGAGACCCAGTACTTC. The rearrangement uses TRBV25-1 and TRBJ2-7; D remains ambiguous. The J call may be incorrect, as the DNA end agrees better with TRBJ2-5. The germline V gene has CDR1 MGHDK and CDR2 SYGVNS. This CDR3 contains 16 residues.

Of note for this clonotype: A clone one base away is much larger, so this may be a read error. The V and J genes are TRBV20-1 and TRBJ2-1, with a tentative D call TRBD2 (6 bases). Looked up from germline, CDR1 is DFQATT and CDR2 is SNEGSKA (reference sequence). V was cut by 3 bases and J by 13 bases, with 28 bases left in between. CDR3 size: 16 residues. CDR3 nucleotides: TGCAGTGCTAGTCCCCCCGTAGCGGCCGTACAGGAGACCCAGTTCTTC. It specifies CSASPPVAAVQETQFF.

The gene calls are TRBV4-2 and TRBJ2-7; D perhaps matches TRBD2 (6 bases). Between the trimmed V and J ends, which lost 3 bases and 6 bases, there was a span of 12 bases. The V gene's germline CDR1 is LGHNA and CDR2 YNFKEQ. The CDR3 has 13 residues. The CDR3 here is CASSHGTVGEQYF. As DNA, the CDR3 is TGTGCCAGCAGCCATGGGACTGTGGGCGAGCAGTACTTC.

The genes are TRBV25-1 and TRBJ1-6; 9 bases align to TRBD1. Germline V CDR1 and CDR2: MGHDK, SYGVNS. The CDR3 runs 15 residues. V dropped 2 bases and J dropped 7; count of bases not matched to a gene: 3. Written as DNA, the CDR3 is TGTGCCAGCAGTGAAGGAGGACAGGGGAATTCACCCCTCCACTTT. Its protein product is CASSEGGQGNSPLHF.

The chain has TRBV3-1 and TRBJ1-4; no reliable D call. Germline loops: CDR1 LGHDT, CDR2 YNNKEL (reference sequence). V shed 4 bases and J shed 7 bases, with 25 bases lying between them. CDR3 length equals 18 residues. The CDR3 DNA is TGTGCCAGCAGCCGTACCATAGGCCGGATCAGACCTAGTGAAAAACTGTTTTTT. Its translation: CASSRTIGRIRPSEKLFF.

The count of this clonotype is one. The chain is built from TRBV6-5 and TRBJ1-1, with 7 bases lining up with TRBD1. V was pared by 5 bases and J by 4 bases, with 7 bases of the junction left unmatched. The CDR3 has 14 residues. CDR1 MNHEY and CDR2 SVGAGI come from the germline V gene. CDR3 region: CASSRFTGVTEAFF. CDR3 sequence (DNA): TGTGCCAGCAGTAGGTTTACAGGGGTCACTGAAGCTTTCTTT.

The rearrangement uses TRBV6-1 and TRBJ2-3; tentatively, D is TRBD2 (6 bases). Per the germline V gene, CDR1 is MNHNS and CDR2 is SASEGT. Trimming removed 3 bases at V and 1 base at J, with 20 bases between. The CDR3 has 18 residues. This chain's CDR3 is CASSDFYLGTLGTDTQYF. Written as DNA, the CDR3 is TGTGCCAGCAGTGATTTCTATCTCGGGACTCTGGGCACAGATACGCAGTATTTT.

The J gene is TRBJ2-1, the V gene TRBV6-4, with D tentatively TRBD2 (5 bases). The CDR3 is 13 residues long. The germline V gene has CDR1 MRHNA and CDR2 SNTAGT. Trimming pared 0 bases from V and 8 bases from J, leaving 8 bases between. The CDR3 DNA reads as TGTGCCAGCAGTGACTCCCGGGAACATGAGCAGTTCTTC. Translation gives CASSDSREHEQFF.

The CDR3 reads CSANRWDSHYGYTF. DNA of the CDR3: TGCAGTGCAAACCGGTGGGACAGCCACTATGGCTACACCTTC. This chain joins TRBV20-1 and TRBJ1-2; TRBD1 agrees at 7 bases. Germline CDR1 DFQATT, CDR2 SNEGSKA (reference sequence). The V and J ends lost 6 bases and 3 bases, in that order; junction bases with no gene match: 10. The CDR3 consists of 14 residues.

This clonotype was counted a few times. The chain uses TRBV6-5 and TRBJ2-7, with D possibly matching TRBD1 (6 bases). Trimming shortened V by 0 bases and J by 4 bases, and 13 bases separated the two germline ends. The germline V gene has CDR1 MNHEY and CDR2 SVGAGI. CDR3 length equals 15 residues. CDR3 region: CASSYSRTVRYEQYF. In DNA form, the CDR3 reads TGTGCCAGCAGTTACTCGAGGACAGTCCGATACGAGCAGTACTTC.

The chain carries TRBV7-9 and TRBJ2-5; possible D gene TRBD2, 6 bases. Judging by the DNA end, TRBJ2-7 fits better; the J call may be wrong. Germline CDR1 is SEHNR and CDR2 is FQNEAQ (reference sequence). This CDR3 contains 14 residues. The CDR3 reads CASTLSAGTYEQYF. In nucleotides, the CDR3 is TGTGCCAGCACCCTGTCGGCGGGGACCTACGAGCAGTACTTC.

The chain uses TRBV6-6 and TRBJ1-1, with 8 bases aligning to TRBD1. CDR3 size: 14 residues. V was clipped by 4 bases and J by 4 bases; unmatched bases: 5. CDR1 and CDR2 from the germline V gene are MNHNY and SVGAGI (reference sequence). CDR3 DNA sequence: TGTGCCAGCAGTTTTTCAGGGGGCGGCACTGAAGCTTTCTTT. This translates into CASSFSGGGTEAFF.

V gene TRBV2 combines with J gene TRBJ2-2; the D gene is possibly TRBD2 (5 bases). The V and J ends lost 2 bases and 3 bases respectively, with 7 bases between them. There are 14 residues in the CDR3. In germline, CDR1 is SNHLY, CDR2 FYNNEI. This CDR3 reads CASSERGHTGELFF. As DNA, the CDR3 is TGTGCCAGCAGTGAACGGGGTCACACCGGGGAGCTGTTTTTT.

This clonotype occurred a few times. This chain uses TRBV5-6 with TRBJ1-6, with a possible D match to TRBD1 (6 bases). The CDR3 extends over 15 amino acids. Germline assignment: CDR1 SGHDT and CDR2 YYEEEE. Trimming pared 7 bases from V and 0 bases from J, leaving 11 bases between. CDR3 region: CASGDRSSYNSPLHF. CDR3 nucleotides: TGTGCCAGCGGAGACAGGAGCTCCTATAATTCACCCCTCCACTTT.

V is TRBV7-9 and J is TRBJ1-1; weak D call: TRBD1 (6 bases). Germline V gives CDR1 SEHNR, CDR2 FQNEAQ (reference sequence). Trimming took off 5 bases at V and 3 bases at J, with 10 bases between the two ends. The CDR3 is made up of 13 amino acids. The CDR3 DNA is TGTGCCAGCAGCGTAGAGGGGGACACTGAAGCTTTCTTT. This sequence encodes CASSVEGDTEAFF.

The chain carries TRBV7-3 and TRBJ2-5; D not resolved. This CDR3 region has 13 residues. Deletions cut 2 bases from V and 11 bases from J, with 15 bases between. Germline CDR1 is SGHTA and CDR2 is FQGTGA. The CDR3 loop reads CASSLYAGIEQYF. CDR3 nucleotides: TGTGCCAGCAGCTTATACGCCGGTATAGAGCAGTACTTC.

V is TRBV6-5 and J is TRBJ2-1; weak D call: TRBD2 (6 bases). The CDR3 runs 15 residues. CDR1 is MNHEY, CDR2 SVGAGI, per germline. V shed 5 bases and J shed 3 bases, with 14 bases lying between them. This CDR3 is CASSLTSSNYNEQFF. The CDR3 DNA is TGTGCCAGCAGTCTTACTAGCTCGAACTACAATGAGCAGTTCTTC.

This chain joins TRBV5-1 and TRBJ2-5; D is ambiguous. Germline CDR1 is SGHRS and CDR2 is YFSETQ. V lost 3 bases and J lost 13, with 22 bases in between. This CDR3 is built from 14 residues. CDR3 region: CASSYEDPYYERYF. The CDR3 bases are TGCGCCAGCAGCTACGAGGATCCCTACTACGAGCGGTACTTC.

The gene calls are TRBV27 and TRBJ2-7; TRBD2 agrees at 9 bases. The CDR3 consists of 15 residues. Per the germline V gene, CDR1 is MNHEY and CDR2 is SMNVEV (reference sequence). The J segment lost 5 bases and the V segment lost 7 bases, leaving 12 bases of the junction unmatched. The CDR3 nucleotides read TGTGCCAGCAAACCGGGGGGGACTAGCTACCACGAGCAGTACTTC. As protein: CASKPGGTSYHEQYF.

This clonotype appeared a few times. The chain combines TRBV7-2 with TRBJ1-5; a weak D match, TRBD1 (6 bases). Looked up from germline, CDR1 is SGHTA and CDR2 is FQGNSA. The CDR3 length is 15 residues. Trimming pared 0 bases from V and 6 bases from J, leaving 12 bases between. CDR3 bases: TGTGCCAGCAGCTTAGCGCTGGGGGCAGGTCAGCCCCAGCATTTT. Translation gives CASSLALGAGQPQHF.

The CDR3 loop reads CASSRVAAQYF. The CDR3 DNA reads TGTGCCAGCTCGCGGGTTGCGGCCCAGTACTTC. The chain combines TRBV2 with TRBJ2-7, with D perhaps TRBD2 (5 bases). This CDR3 has 11 residues. V was clipped by 8 bases and J by 10 bases, with 15 bases between them. Germline V CDR1 and CDR2: SNHLY, FYNNEI.

This clonotype was observed a single time. This rearrangement joins TRBV7-9 to TRBJ2-7, with D hard to call. In germline, CDR1 is SEHNR, CDR2 FQNEAQ (reference sequence). This CDR3 contains 11 residues. Between the trimmed V and J ends, which lost 5 bases and 6 bases, there was a span of 8 bases. CDR3 amino acids: CASSPNTEQYF. The DNA for the CDR3 is TGTGCCAGCAGCCCCAATACCGAGCAGTACTTC.